This TCR beta chain was captured in a study of blood T cell repertoires in COVID-19. The repertoire was sequenced with immunoSEQ multiplex PCR; TCRdb's copy has only in-frame clones and lacks some. This table has 95,000 to 100,000 clones, roughly 80% appearing once. In germline, CDR1 is SGHTA, CDR2 FQGNSA. The CDR3 totals 14 residues. Trimming removed 2 bases from V and 7 bases from J, with 9 bases in between. The receptor comes from a woman in her sixties or seventies with acute or convalescent COVID-19. The chain recombines TRBV7-2 with TRBJ1-6; D gene unclear. The sequenced sample consisted of peripheral blood. This CDR3 reads CASSLQQFNSPLHF. CDR3 bases: TGTGCCAGCAGCTTACAACAGTTCAATTCACCCCTCCACTTT.